The rows below give T cell receptor beta chains drawn from one sample of a study of blood T cell repertoires in COVID-19. Method: immunoSEQ multiplex PCR; TCRdb's copy keeps in-frame clones and lacks some. The sample shows approximately 240,000 clones, approximately 82% of them seen only once. The sequenced material came from peripheral blood. The receptors were sampled from a woman in her 40s who had recovered from COVID-19. The CDR3 runs from the conserved cysteine through the conserved F or W. The D gene is left open where the match is weak. Size is stated for part of the rows, as once, few or many counts, or as a class when the clone is expanded.

d_gene	v_gene	abundance	j_gene	CDR3nt	CDR3aa
NA	TRBV4-3	NA	TRBJ2-1	TGCGCCAGCAGCCAAGATACGGTTGATGAGCAGTTCTTC	CASSQDTVDEQFF
NA	TRBV4-3	NA	TRBJ2-3	TGCGCCAGCAGCCCCTACAGGGACACTAACACAGATACGCAGTATTTT	CASSPYRDTNTDTQYF
NA	TRBV9	NA	TRBJ1-6	TGTGCCAGCACCTCCGCGCCTAATTCACCCCTCCACTTT	CASTSAPNSPLHF
NA	TRBV18	once	TRBJ2-2	TGTGCCAGCTCAGAACCGGCGCGGGGAAACACCGGGGAGCTGTTTTTT	CASSEPARGNTGELFF
NA	TRBV28	NA	TRBJ2-5	TGTGCCAGCAGTGCCGGGATTCAAGAGACCCAGTACTTC	CASSAGIQETQYF
NA	TRBV6-6	NA	TRBJ1-1	TGTGCCAGCAGTTTAGGGGGAAACACTGAAGCTTTCTTT	CASSLGGNTEAFF
TRBD1	TRBV5-1	NA	TRBJ2-3	TGCGCCAGCCAGACGACAGGGGCCGGCCCTACAGATACGCAGTATTTT	CASQTTGAGPTDTQYF
NA	TRBV30	NA	TRBJ2-7	TGTGCCTGGAGTAGGGGTTTGTACTACGAGCAGTACTTC	CAWSRGLYYEQYF
TRBD1	TRBV29-1	NA	TRBJ1-1	TGCAGCGTTGGGGGAGGACAGGCGAACACTGAAGCTTTCTTT	CSVGGGQANTEAFF
TRBD2	TRBV9	NA	TRBJ2-1	TGTGCCAGCAGCGTAACCCCAGCGGGGGTGGGGAATGAGCAGTTCTTC	CASSVTPAGVGNEQFF
TRBD2	TRBV6-1	once	TRBJ2-3	TGTGCCAGCAGTGATAGTCTAGCGGGCACAGATACGCAGTATTTT	CASSDSLAGTDTQYF
NA	TRBV19	NA	TRBJ2-6	TGTGCCAGTAGTTATTTGGGGGAGGCAATGTCTGGGGCCAACGTCCTGACTTTC	CASSYLGEAMSGANVLTF
NA	TRBV28	few	TRBJ2-7	TGTGCCAGCAGTTTTACAAGCGGAGGCGAGCAGTACTTC	CASSFTSGGEQYF
NA	TRBV13	NA	TRBJ2-2	TGTGCCAGCAGCTCAAATACCTTCCGGCCTAGCCAGAACACCGGGGAGCTGTTTTTT	CASSSNTFRPSQNTGELFF
TRBD2	TRBV4-1	NA	TRBJ2-5	TGCGCCAGCAGCCAAGGGGGACTAGCGGATCAAGAGACCCAGTACTTC	CASSQGGLADQETQYF
TRBD2	TRBV7-8	NA	TRBJ2-2	TGTGCCAGCAGCACCCAAGCGGGGGGGATGACCGGGGAGCTGTTTTTT	CASSTQAGGMTGELFF
NA	TRBV29-1	NA	TRBJ1-2	TGCAGCGTATCGAATCCAGCTAACTATGGCTACACCTTC	CSVSNPANYGYTF
NA	TRBV7-2	NA	TRBJ2-7	TGTGCCAGCAGCTTGACAGGACAGCCGATGACCTACGAGCAGTACTTC	CASSLTGQPMTYEQYF
NA	TRBV7-2	NA	TRBJ2-1	TGTGCCAGCAGCGTCGACTGGGAGCGGGATGAGCAGTTCTTC	CASSVDWERDEQFF
NA	TRBV5-1	NA	TRBJ1-1	TGCGCCAGCAGCCCCTTGTCCGTGAACACTGAAGCTTTCTTT	CASSPLSVNTEAFF
TRBD2	TRBV5-1	NA	TRBJ2-3	TGCGCCAGCAGCTCGACTAGCGGCGGGGATACGCAGTATTTT	CASSSTSGGDTQYF
TRBD1	TRBV18	NA	TRBJ1-1	TGTGCCAGCTCACCAGACAGGGGGTGGACTGAAGCTTTCTTT	CASSPDRGWTEAFF
NA	TRBV14	NA	TRBJ1-3	TGTGCCAGCAGCCCGACAGTCTCTGGAAACACCATATATTTT	CASSPTVSGNTIYF
TRBD1	TRBV5-1	NA	TRBJ1-4	TGCGCCAGTCACCAAACCGCGGGACAGGGGCATGAAAAACTGTTTTTT	CASHQTAGQGHEKLFF
TRBD1	TRBV5-1	few	TRBJ1-1	TGCGCCAGCAGCTCAGGAGGACAGGGAAACACTGAAGCTTTCTTT	CASSSGGQGNTEAFF
TRBD1	TRBV6-6	NA	TRBJ1-4	TGTGCCAGCAGACGTAACAGGGGGACTAATGAAAAACTGTTTTTT	CASRRNRGTNEKLFF
TRBD2	TRBV5-4	NA	TRBJ2-7	TGTGCCAGCAGCCCGCTAGCGGCTAGCGGAGTGAGCTCCTACGAGCAGTACTTC	CASSPLAASGVSSYEQYF
TRBD1	TRBV7-8	NA	TRBJ1-1	TGTGCCAGCAGCACAACAGGGGACACTGAAGCTTTCTTT	CASSTTGDTEAFF
TRBD2	TRBV5-1	NA	TRBJ2-1	TGCGCCAGCAGCTTGTTCGGGGGGGCATACAATGAGCAGTTCTTC	CASSLFGGAYNEQFF
NA	TRBV5-8	NA	TRBJ1-2	TGTGCCAGCAGCTTGGTGAGGGATTATGGCTACACCTTC	CASSLVRDYGYTF
TRBD1	TRBV18	NA	TRBJ1-2	TGTGCCAGCTCACCCGGGACAGGGAGTTCCAACTATGGCTACACCTTC	CASSPGTGSSNYGYTF
TRBD1	TRBV10-3	NA	TRBJ1-1	TGTGCCATCAGTTCCCCAGACAGGGTGAACACTGAAGCTTTCTTT	CAISSPDRVNTEAFF
TRBD1	TRBV28	NA	TRBJ1-2	TGTGCCAGCAGTTTATTGGGACAGGAGTATGGCTACACCTTC	CASSLLGQEYGYTF
TRBD1	TRBV29-1	once	TRBJ2-5	TGCAGCGCTCTGGGCGGGGACAGGGGGATCGAGACCCAGTACTTC	CSALGGDRGIETQYF
NA	TRBV7-3	once	TRBJ2-2	TGTGCCAGCAGCTCCCACGGCCGGGATAACGCCGGGGAGCTGTTTTTT	CASSSHGRDNAGELFF
TRBD1	TRBV7-2	NA	TRBJ2-2	TGTGCCAGCAGCTTATGGGGACAGGGGGACGGGGAGCTGTTTTTT	CASSLWGQGDGELFF
TRBD1	TRBV6-2/TRBV6-3	NA	TRBJ1-2	TGTGCCAGCAGTAAGACAGGGAGCGGCTACACCTTC	CASSKTGSGYTF
NA	TRBV7-8	few	TRBJ1-1	TGTGCCAGCAGCGACGGACACTCGAACACTGAAGCTTTCTTT	CASSDGHSNTEAFF
NA	TRBV6-6	NA	TRBJ1-4	TGTGCCAGCAGTTACCGGACAGTTGAAAAACTGTTTTTT	CASSYRTVEKLFF
TRBD1	TRBV6-5	NA	TRBJ1-2	TGTGCCAGCAGTCTGGACAGGGATGGCTACACCTTC	CASSLDRDGYTF
NA	TRBV7-2	NA	TRBJ2-3	TGTGCCAGCAGCTTAGGTCTACAGGCGAGCACAGATACGCAGTATTTT	CASSLGLQASTDTQYF
TRBD1	TRBV28	NA	TRBJ1-5	TGTGCCAGCTATGACAGGGCCGCTCAGCCCCAGCATTTT	CASYDRAAQPQHF
NA	TRBV3-1/TRBV3-2	few	TRBJ1-1	TGTGCCAGCAGCCAAGAAGGACAGCCCACTGAAGCTTTCTTT	CASSQEGQPTEAFF
NA	TRBV3-1/TRBV3-2	NA	TRBJ2-5	TGTGCCAGCAGCCTAGCTTTCCAAGAGACCCAGTACTTC	CASSLAFQETQYF
NA	TRBV4-1	NA	TRBJ2-3	TGCGCCAGCAGCCAAGATAGTAGGGGGGGGCGATGGGTCACAGATACGCAGTATTTT	CASSQDSRGGRWVTDTQYF
TRBD1	TRBV6-5	NA	TRBJ1-2	TGTGCCAGCAGCGGGGACAGCCTTCAACGCTACACCTTC	CASSGDSLQRYTF
NA	TRBV5-1	NA	TRBJ2-3	TGCGCCAGCAGAGAAGATAGCGGATACACAGATACGCAGTATTTT	CASREDSGYTDTQYF
TRBD2	TRBV7-9	NA	TRBJ2-1	TGTGCCAGCAGCGCTAGCGGGGGGGACAATGAGCAGTTCTTC	CASSASGGDNEQFF
TRBD2	TRBV28	NA	TRBJ2-7	TGTGCCAGCAGTTTCACTAGCGGGGGGGCGCGGGAGCAGTACTTC	CASSFTSGGAREQYF
TRBD2	TRBV7-2	NA	TRBJ2-3	TGTGCCAGCAGCTTAGCGGGACTAGTAGGAGATACGCAGTATTTT	CASSLAGLVGDTQYF
TRBD1	TRBV5-1	NA	TRBJ2-5	TGCGCCAGCAGCTTTGAACAGGGGCGCGGGACCCAGTACTTC	CASSFEQGRGTQYF
NA	TRBV19	NA	TRBJ2-4	TGTGCCAGTAGTATAGGGGGCACAAACATTCAGTACTTC	CASSIGGTNIQYF
NA	TRBV28	NA	TRBJ2-7	TGTGCCAGCAGTTCAGTACAGGTTACCTACGAGCAGTACTTC	CASSSVQVTYEQYF